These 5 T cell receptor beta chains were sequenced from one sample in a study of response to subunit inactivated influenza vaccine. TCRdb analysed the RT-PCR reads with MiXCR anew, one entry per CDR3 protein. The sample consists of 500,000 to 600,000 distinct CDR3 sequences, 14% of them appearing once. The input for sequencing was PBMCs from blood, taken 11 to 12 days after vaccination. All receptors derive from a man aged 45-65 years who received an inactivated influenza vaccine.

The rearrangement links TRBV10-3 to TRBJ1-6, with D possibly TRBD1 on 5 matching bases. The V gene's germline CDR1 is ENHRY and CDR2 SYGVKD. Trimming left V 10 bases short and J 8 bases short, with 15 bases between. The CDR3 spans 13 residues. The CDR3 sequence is CATLGDRDSPLHF. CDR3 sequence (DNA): TGTGCCACATTGGGGGACCGCGATTCACCCCTCCACTTT.

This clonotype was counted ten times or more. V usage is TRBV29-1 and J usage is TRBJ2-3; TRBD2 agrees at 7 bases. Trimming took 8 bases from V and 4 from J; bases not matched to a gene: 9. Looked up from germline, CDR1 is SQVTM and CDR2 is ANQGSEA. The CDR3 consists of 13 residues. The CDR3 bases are TGCAGCTACGCGGGAGCGTATGCAGATACGCAGTATTTT. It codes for CSYAGAYADTQYF.

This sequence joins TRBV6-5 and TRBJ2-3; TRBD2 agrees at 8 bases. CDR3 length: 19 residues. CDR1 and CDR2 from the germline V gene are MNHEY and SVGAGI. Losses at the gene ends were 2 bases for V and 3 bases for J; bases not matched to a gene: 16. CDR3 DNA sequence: TGTGCCAGCAGTTACCAGATCGGGGCTGCGGGAGGAGGGACAGATACGCAGTATTTT. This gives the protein CASSYQIGAAGGGTDTQYF.

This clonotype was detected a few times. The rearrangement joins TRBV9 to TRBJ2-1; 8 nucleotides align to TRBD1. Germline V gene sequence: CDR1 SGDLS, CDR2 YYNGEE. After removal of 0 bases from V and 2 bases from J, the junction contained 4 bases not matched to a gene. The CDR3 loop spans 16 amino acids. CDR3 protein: CASSVGPGQAYNEQFF. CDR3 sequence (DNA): TGTGCCAGCAGCGTAGGCCCGGGACAGGCCTACAATGAGCAGTTCTTC.

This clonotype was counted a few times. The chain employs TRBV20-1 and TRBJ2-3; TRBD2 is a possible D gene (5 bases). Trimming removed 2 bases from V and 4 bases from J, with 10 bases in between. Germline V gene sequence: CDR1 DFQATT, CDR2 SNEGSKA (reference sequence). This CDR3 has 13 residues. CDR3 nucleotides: TGCAGTGCTAGACACCCCGGGGCAGATACGCAGTATTTT. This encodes CSARHPGADTQYF.